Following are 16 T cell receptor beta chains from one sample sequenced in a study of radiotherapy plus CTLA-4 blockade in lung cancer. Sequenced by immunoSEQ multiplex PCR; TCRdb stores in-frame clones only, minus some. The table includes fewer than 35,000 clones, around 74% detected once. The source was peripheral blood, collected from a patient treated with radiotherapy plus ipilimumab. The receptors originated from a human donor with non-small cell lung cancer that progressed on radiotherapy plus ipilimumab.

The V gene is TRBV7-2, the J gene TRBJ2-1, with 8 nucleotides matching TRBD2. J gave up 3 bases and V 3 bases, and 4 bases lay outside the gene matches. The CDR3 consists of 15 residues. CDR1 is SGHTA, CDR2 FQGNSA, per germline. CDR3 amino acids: CASSFTSGNYNEQFF. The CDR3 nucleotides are TGTGCCAGCAGCTTCACTAGCGGAAACTACAATGAGCAGTTCTTC. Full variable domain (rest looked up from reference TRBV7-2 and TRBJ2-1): GAGVSQSPSNKVTEKGKDVELRCDPISGHTALYWYRQSLGQGLEFLIYFQGNSAPDKSGLPSDRFSAERTGGSVSTLTIQRTQQEDSAVYLCASSFTSGNYNEQFFGPGTRLTVL.

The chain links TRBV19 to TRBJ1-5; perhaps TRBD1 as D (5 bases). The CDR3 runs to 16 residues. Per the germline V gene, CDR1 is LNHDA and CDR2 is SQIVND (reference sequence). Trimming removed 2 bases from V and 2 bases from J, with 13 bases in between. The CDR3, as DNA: TGTGCCAGTAGTATATCCCGGGGCAGGGGCAATCAGCCCCAGCATTTT. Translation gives CASSISRGRGNQPQHF.

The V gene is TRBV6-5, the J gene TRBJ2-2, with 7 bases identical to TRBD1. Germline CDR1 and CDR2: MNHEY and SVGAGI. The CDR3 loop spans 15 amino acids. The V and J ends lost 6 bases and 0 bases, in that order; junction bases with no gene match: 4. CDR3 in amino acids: CASSVGGPNTGELFF. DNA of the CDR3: TGTGCCAGCAGCGTAGGGGGCCCGAACACCGGGGAGCTGTTTTTT.

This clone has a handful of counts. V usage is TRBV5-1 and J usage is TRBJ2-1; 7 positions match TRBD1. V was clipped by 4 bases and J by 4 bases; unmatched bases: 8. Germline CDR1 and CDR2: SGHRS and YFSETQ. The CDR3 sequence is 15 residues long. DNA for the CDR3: TGCGCCAGCAGCCAAGAACCGGGACAGTACAATGAGCAGTTCTTC. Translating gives CASSQEPGQYNEQFF.

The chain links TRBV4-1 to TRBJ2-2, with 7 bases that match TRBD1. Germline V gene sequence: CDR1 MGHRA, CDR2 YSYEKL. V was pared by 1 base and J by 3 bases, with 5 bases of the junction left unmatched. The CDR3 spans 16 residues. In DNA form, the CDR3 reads TGCGCCAGCAGCCAAGTGGACAGGCAGGACACCGGGGAGCTGTTTTTT. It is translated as CASSQVDRQDTGELFF.

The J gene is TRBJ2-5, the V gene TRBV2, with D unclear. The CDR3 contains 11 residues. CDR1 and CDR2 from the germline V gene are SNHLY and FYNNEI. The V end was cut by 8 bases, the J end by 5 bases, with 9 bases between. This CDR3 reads CASRLGETQYF. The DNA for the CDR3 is TGTGCCAGCCGCTTAGGGGAGACCCAGTACTTC.

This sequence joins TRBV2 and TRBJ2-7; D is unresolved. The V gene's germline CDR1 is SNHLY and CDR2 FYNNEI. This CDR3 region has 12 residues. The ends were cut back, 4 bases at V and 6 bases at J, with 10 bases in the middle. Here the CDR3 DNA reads TGTGCCAGCAGTGGGCAGCGTACCGAGCAGTACTTC. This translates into CASSGQRTEQYF.

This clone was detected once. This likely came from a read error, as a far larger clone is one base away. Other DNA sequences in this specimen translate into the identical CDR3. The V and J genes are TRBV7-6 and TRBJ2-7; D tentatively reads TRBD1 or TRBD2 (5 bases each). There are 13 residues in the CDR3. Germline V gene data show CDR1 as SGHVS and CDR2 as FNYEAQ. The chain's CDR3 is CASSLGPNYEQYF. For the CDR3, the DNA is TGCGCCAGCAGCCTGGGACCGAACTACGAGCAGTACTTC.

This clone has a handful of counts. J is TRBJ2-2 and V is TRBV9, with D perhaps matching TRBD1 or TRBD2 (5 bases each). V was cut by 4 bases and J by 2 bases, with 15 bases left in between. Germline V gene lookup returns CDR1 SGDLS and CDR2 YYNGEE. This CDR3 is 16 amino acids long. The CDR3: CASSPHRDHNTGELFF. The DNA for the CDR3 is TGTGCCAGCAGCCCCCACCGGGACCACAACACCGGGGAGCTGTTTTTT.

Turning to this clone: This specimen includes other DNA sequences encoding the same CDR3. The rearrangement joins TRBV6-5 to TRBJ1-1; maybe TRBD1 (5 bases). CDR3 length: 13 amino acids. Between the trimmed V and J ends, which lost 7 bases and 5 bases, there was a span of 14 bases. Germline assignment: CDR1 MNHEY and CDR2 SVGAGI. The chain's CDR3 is CASTPGGRTEAFF. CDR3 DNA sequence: TGTGCCAGCACCCCGGGGGGGAGGACTGAAGCTTTCTTT.

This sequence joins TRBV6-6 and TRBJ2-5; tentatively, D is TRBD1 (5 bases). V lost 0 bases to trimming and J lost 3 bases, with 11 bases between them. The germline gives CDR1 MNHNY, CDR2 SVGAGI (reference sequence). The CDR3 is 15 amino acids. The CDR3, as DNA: TGTGCCAGCAGTTACTCTGCGTCAGGGAAAGAGACCCAGTACTTC. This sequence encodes CASSYSASGKETQYF.

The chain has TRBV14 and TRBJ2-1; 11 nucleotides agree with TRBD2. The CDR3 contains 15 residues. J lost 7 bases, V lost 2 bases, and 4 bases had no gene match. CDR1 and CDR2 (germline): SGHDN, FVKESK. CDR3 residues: CASSQRRTSGNEQFF. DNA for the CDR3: TGTGCCAGCAGCCAACGAAGGACTAGCGGGAATGAGCAGTTCTTC.

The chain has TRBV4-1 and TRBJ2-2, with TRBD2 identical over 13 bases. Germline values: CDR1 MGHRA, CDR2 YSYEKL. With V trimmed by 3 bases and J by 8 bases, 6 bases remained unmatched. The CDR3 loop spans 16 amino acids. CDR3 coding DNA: TGCGCCAGCAGCCAGGGACTAGCGGGGACGAGAGGGGAGCTGTTTTTT. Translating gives CASSQGLAGTRGELFF.

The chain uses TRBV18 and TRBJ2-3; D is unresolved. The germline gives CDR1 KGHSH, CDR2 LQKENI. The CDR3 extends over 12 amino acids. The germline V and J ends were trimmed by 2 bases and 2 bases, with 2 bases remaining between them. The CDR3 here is CASSPDTDTQYF. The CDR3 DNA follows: TGTGCCAGCTCACCAGACACAGATACGCAGTATTTT. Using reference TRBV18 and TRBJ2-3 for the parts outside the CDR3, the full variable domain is NAGVMQNPRHLVRRRGQEARLRCSPMKGHSHVYWYRQLPEEGLKFMVYLQKENIIDESGMPKERFSAEFPKEGPSILRIQQVVRGDSAAYFCASSPDTDTQYFGPGTRLTVL.

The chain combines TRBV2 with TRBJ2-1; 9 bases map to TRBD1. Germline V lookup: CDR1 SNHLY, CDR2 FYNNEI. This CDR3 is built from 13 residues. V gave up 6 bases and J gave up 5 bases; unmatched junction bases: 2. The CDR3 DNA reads TGTGCCAGCAGCCGGGACAGGGACAATGAGCAGTTCTTC. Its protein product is CASSRDRDNEQFF.

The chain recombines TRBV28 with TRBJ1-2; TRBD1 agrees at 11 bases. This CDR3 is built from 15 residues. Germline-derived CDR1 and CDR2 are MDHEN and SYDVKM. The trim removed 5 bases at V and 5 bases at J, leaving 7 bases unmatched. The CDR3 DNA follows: TGTGCCAGCAGTAGACTCGGACAGGGGGCGTATGGCTACACCTTC. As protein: CASSRLGQGAYGYTF.